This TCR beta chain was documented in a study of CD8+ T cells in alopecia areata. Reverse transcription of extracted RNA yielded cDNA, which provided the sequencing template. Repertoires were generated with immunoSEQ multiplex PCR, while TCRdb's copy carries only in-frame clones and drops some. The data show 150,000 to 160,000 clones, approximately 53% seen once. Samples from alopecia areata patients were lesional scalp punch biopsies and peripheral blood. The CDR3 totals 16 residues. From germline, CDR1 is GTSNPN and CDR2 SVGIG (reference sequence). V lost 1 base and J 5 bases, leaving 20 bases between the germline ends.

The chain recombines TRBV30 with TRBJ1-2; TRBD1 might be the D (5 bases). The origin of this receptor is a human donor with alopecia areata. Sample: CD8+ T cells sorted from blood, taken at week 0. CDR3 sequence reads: CAWSASGAALGYGYTF. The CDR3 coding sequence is TGTGCCTGGAGTGCCTCCGGGGCGGCACTCGGGTATGGCTACACCTTC.